This entry concerns a single TCR beta chain. The CDR3 spans 14 residues. The V end lost 1 base, the J end lost 1 base, and 4 bases lay between the germline ends. Per germline, CDR1 LNHDA and CDR2 SQIVND (reference sequence). This sample is drawn from a study of blood T cell repertoires in COVID-19. Sequencing was performed with immunoSEQ multiplex PCR; in TCRdb, only in-frame clones are kept and a portion is missing. The repertoire holds fewer than 500,000 clones, with about 90% as singletons. Sequencing input: peripheral blood. The receptor was isolated from a man between 18 and 29 years old with COVID-19, enrolled during active disease. The chain has TRBV19 and TRBJ2-2; no reliable D call. The CDR3 reads CASSIVQNTGELFF. The CDR3 coding sequence is TGTGCCAGTAGTATAGTTCAGAACACCGGGGAGCTGTTTTTT.